This T cell receptor beta chain emerged from a study of OX40 agonist ivuxolimab in advanced cancers. Study background: At 75% to 90% male, the cohort had a mean age of 60 years, ranging from about 23 to 79.

About this clone: Its antigen is undetermined.

Germline assignment: CDR1 MNHNY and CDR2 SVGAGI (reference sequence). The CDR3 is 12 residues long. V was trimmed by 7 bases and J by 6 bases, leaving 10 bases between them. Clones were sequenced by immunoSEQ multiplex PCR, and TCRdb holds only the in-frame ones, with some missing. In the table there are tens of thousands of clones, approximately 90% of which are singletons. Study findings and constraints: At doses 0.1 to 3.0 mg/kg, CD4+ and CD8+ clones expanded.

The clonotype was recovered from an adult with an advanced solid tumor such as melanoma, head and neck, liver or kidney cancer. V is TRBV6-6 and J is TRBJ1-5; a possible D gene is TRBD1 (6 bases). The input for sequencing was CD4+ or CD8+ T cells sorted from blood, taken in a trial of the OX40 agonist ivuxolimab. Here the CDR3 reads CASTQGGQPQHF. The DNA of the CDR3 is TGTGCCAGCACCCAAGGGGGTCAGCCCCAGCATTTT.